The T cell receptor (beta chain) described here comes from a study of T-cell memory formation after mild COVID-19. General study results and limits: CD4+ bias marked clones expanding day 15 to 37, unlike balanced contracting clones.

A few counts support this clonotype. Its antigen is unidentified. MiXCR was run by TCRdb on the 5' RACE reads, yielding one entry per CDR3 protein. In the table there are about 190,000 distinct CDR3 sequences, approximately 16% of which are singletons. The CDR3 loop spans 16 amino acids. The V and J ends lost 2 bases and 7 bases respectively, with 21 bases between them. CDR1 ENHRY and CDR2 SYGVKD come from the germline V gene. The sample was PBMCs or a T cell subset sorted from them (not recorded which). This receptor was obtained from an adult woman who had mild COVID-19 (a few samples of this study predate the infection). Cell type and time point are not known. The genes are TRBV10-3 and TRBJ2-7, with unresolved D. This CDR3 reads CAISETLPPPAREQYF. The CDR3 region has the DNA TGTGCCATCAGTGAGACCCTCCCTCCCCCCGCTAGGGAGCAGTACTTC.